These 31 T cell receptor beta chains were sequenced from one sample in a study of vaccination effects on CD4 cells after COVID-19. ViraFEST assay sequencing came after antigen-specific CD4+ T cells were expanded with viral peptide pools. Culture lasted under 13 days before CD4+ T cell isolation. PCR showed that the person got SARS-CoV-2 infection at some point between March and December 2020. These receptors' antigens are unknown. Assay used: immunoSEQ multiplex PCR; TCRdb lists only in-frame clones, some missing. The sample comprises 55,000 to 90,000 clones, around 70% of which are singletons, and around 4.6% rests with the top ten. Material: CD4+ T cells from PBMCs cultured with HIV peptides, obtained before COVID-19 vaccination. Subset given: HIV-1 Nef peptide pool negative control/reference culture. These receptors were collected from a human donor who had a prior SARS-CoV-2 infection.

The CDR3 loop is CDQMGVAGDGTEAFF. For the CDR3, the DNA is TGCGACCAGATGGGAGTGGCAGGGGATGGCACTGAAGCTTTCTTT. The chain couples TRBV23-1 to TRBJ1-1; D might be TRBD1 (6 bases). TRBV23-1 is annotated as an ORF whose role is uncertain. The CDR3 extends over 15 amino acids.

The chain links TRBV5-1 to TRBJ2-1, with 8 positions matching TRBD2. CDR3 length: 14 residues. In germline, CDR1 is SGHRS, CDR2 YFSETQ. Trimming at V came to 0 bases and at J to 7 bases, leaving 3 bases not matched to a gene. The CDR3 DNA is TGCGCCAGCAGCTTGGCGGGGGGGCAGAATGAGCAGTTCTTC. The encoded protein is CASSLAGGQNEQFF.

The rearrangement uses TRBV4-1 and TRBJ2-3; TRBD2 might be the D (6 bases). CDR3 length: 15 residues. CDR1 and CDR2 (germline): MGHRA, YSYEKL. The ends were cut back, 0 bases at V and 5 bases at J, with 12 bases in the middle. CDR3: CASSQDIGAGDTQYF. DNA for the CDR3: TGCGCCAGCAGCCAAGATATCGGAGCGGGAGATACGCAGTATTTT.

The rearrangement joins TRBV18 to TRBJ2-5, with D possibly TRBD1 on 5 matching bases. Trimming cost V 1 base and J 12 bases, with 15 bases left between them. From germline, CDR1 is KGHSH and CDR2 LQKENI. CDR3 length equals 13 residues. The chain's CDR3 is CASSPLMDNPEYF. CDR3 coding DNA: TGTGCCAGCTCACCACTTATGGACAACCCTGAGTACTTC. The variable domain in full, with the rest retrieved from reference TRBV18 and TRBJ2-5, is NAGVMQNPRHLVRRRGQEARLRCSPMKGHSHVYWYRQLPEEGLKFMVYLQKENIIDESGMPKERFSAEFPKEGPSILRIQQVVRGDSAAYFCASSPLMDNPEYFGPGTRLLVL.

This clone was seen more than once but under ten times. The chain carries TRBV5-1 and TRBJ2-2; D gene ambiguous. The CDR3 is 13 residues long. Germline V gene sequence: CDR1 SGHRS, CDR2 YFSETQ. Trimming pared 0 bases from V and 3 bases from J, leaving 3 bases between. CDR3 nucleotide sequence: TGCGCCAGCAGCTTGGCCGACACCGGGGAGCTGTTTTTT. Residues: CASSLADTGELFF. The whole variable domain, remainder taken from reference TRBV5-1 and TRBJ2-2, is KAGVTQTPRYLIKTRGQQVTLSCSPISGHRSVSWYQQTPGQGLQFLFEYFSETQRNKGNFPGRFSGRQFSNSRSEMNVSTLELGDSALYLCASSLADTGELFFGEGSRLTVL.

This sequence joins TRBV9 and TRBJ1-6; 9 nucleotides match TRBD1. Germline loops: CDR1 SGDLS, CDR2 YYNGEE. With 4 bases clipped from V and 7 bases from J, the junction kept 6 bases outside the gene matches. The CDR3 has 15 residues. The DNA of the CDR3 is TGTGCCAGCAGCTCCGGACAGGGGTCGAATTCACCCCTCCACTTT. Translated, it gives CASSSGQGSNSPLHF.

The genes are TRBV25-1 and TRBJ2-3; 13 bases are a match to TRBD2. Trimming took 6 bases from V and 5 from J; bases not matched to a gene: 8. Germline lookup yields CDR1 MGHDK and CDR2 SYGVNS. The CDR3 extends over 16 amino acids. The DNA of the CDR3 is TGTGCCAGCAGGGGAGGGACTAGCGGGATAAGAGATACGCAGTATTTT. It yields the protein CASRGGTSGIRDTQYF. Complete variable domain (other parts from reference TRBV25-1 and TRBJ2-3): EADIYQTPRYLVIGTGKKITLECSQTMGHDKMYWYQQDPGMELHLIHYSYGVNSTEKGDLSSESTVSRIRTEHFPLTLESARPSHTSQYLCASRGGTSGIRDTQYFGPGTRLTVL.

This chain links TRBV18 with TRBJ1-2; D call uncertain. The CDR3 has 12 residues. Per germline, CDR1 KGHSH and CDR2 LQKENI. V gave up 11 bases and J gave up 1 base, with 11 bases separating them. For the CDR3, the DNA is TGTGCCTCCAAAGAGGGTAACTATGGCTACACCTTC. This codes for CASKEGNYGYTF.

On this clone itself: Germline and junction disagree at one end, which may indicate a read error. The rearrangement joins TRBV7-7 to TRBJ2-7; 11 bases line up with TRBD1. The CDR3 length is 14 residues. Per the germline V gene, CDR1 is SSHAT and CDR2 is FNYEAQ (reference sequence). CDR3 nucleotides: TGTGCTAGCAGCTTAGGACAGGGGGCTTACGAGCAGTACTTC. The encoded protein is CASSLGQGAYEQYF.

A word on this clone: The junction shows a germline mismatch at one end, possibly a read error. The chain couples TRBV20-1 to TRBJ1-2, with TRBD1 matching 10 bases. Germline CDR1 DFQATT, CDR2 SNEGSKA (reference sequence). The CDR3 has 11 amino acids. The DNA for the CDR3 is TGTGGCTGGGACAGGGGCTCTGGCTACACCTTC. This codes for CGWDRGSGYTF.

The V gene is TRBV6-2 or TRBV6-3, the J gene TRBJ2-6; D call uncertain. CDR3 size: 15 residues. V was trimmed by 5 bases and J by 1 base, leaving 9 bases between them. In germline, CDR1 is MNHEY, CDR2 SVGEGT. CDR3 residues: CASSTRLSGANVLTF. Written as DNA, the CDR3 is TGTGCCAGCAGTACCCGGCTGTCTGGGGCCAACGTCCTGACTTTC.

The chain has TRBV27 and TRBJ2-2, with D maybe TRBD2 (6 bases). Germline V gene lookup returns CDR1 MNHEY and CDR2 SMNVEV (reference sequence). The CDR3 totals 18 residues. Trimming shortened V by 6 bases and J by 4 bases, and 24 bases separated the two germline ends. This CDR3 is CASSPAGWSGRGTGELFF. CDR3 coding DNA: TGTGCCAGCAGCCCCGCGGGGTGGTCAGGCCGAGGCACCGGGGAGCTGTTTTTT.

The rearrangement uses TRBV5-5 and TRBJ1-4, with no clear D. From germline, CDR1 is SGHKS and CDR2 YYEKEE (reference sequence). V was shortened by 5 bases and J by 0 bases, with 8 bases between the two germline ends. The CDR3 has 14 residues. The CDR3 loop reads CASSRGATNEKLFF. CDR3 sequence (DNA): TGTGCCAGCAGTCGGGGTGCAACTAATGAAAAACTGTTTTTT. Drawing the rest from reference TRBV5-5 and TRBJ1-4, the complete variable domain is DAGVTQSPTHLIKTRGQQVTLRCSPISGHKSVSWYQQVLGQGPQFIFQYYEKEERGRGNFPDRFSARQFPNYSSELNVNALLLGDSALYLCASSRGATNEKLFFGSGTQLSVL.

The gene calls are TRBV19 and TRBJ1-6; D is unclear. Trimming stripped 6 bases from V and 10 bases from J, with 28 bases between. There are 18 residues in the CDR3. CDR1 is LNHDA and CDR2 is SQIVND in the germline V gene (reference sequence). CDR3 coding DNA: TGTGCCAGTAGCCCCGGGGTGTGGGCGCTATCTTCCGTCTCACCCCTCCACTTT. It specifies CASSPGVWALSSVSPLHF.

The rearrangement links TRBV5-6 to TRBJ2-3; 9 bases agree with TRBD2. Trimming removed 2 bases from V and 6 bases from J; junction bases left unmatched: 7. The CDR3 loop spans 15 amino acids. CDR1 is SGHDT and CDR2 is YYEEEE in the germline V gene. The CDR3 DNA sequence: TGTGCCAGCAGCTTACCTGCGGGGGGGCACGATACGCAGTATTTT. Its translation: CASSLPAGGHDTQYF.

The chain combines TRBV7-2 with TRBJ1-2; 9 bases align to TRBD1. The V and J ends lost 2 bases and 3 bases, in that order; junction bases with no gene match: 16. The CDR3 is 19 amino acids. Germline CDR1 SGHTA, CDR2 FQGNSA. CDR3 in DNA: TGTGCCAGCAGCTTAACGCCTATAGTCACAGGGGGCGCTTACTATGGCTACACCTTC. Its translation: CASSLTPIVTGGAYYGYTF.

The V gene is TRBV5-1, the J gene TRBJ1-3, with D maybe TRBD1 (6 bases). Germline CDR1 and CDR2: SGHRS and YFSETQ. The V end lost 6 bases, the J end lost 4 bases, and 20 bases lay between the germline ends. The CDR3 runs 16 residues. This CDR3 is CASTQGQLSAGNTIYF. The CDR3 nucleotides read TGCGCCAGCACCCAAGGACAGCTCTCGGCGGGAAACACCATATATTTT.

The DNA of the CDR3 is TGTGCCAGCAGCCAAGGGGGCCCTGGAAACACCATATATTTT. It is translated as CASSQGGPGNTIYF. The chain links TRBV5-4 to TRBJ1-3; 7 bases agree with TRBD1. The CDR3 consists of 14 residues. Germline V gene lookup returns CDR1 SGHNT and CDR2 YYREEE (reference sequence). Trimming cost V 4 bases and J 2 bases; bases outside gene matches: 3.

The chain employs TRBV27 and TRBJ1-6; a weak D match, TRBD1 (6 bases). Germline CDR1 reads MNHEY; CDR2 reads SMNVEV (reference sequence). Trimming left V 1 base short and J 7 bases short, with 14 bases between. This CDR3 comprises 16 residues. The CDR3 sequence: CASSLYRGAQNSPLHF. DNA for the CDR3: TGTGCCAGCAGTTTATATCGGGGGGCGCAGAATTCACCCCTCCACTTT.

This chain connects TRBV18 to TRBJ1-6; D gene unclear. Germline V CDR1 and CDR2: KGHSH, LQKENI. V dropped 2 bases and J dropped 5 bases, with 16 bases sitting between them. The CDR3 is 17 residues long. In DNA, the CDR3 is TGTGCCAGCTCACCAGCAGGCACGAGCTTGAATAATTCACCCCTCCACTTT. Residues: CASSPAGTSLNNSPLHF.

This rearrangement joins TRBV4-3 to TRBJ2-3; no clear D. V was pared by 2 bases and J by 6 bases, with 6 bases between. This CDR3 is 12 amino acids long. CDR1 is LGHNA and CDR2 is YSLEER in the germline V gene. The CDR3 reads CASSQRADTQYF. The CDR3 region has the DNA TGCGCCAGCAGCCAAAGGGCCGATACGCAGTATTTT.

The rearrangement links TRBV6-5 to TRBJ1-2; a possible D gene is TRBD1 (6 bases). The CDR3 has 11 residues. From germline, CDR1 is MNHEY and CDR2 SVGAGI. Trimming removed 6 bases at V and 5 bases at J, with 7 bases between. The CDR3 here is CASRQGYGYTF. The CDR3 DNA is TGTGCCAGCAGACAGGGTTATGGCTACACCTTC.

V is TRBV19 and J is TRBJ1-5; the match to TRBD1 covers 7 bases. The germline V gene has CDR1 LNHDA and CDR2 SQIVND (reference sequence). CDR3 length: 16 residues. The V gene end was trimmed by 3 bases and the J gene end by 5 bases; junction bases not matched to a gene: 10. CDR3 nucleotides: TGTGCCAGTAGTATTTTTCCCCAGGGGGGTTATCAGCCCCAGCATTTT. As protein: CASSIFPQGGYQPQHF.

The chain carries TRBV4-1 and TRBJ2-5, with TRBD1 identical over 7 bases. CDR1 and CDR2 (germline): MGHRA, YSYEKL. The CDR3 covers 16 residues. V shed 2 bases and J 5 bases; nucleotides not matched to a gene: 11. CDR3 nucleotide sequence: TGCGCCAGCAGCCAACCGGAGACAGGGCTTGCGGAGACCCAGTACTTC. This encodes CASSQPETGLAETQYF.

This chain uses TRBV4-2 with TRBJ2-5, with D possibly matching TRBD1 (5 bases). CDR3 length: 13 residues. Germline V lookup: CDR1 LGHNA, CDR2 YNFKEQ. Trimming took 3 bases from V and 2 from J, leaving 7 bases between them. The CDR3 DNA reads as TGTGCCAGCAGCCATACAGGACAAGAGACCCAGTACTTC. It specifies CASSHTGQETQYF.

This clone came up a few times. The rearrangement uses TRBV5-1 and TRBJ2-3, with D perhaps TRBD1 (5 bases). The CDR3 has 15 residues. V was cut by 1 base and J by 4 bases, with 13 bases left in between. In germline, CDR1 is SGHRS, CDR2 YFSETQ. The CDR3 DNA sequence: TGCGCCAGCAGCTTGCAGCCAGGGTCCTCAGATACGCAGTATTTT. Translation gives CASSLQPGSSDTQYF.

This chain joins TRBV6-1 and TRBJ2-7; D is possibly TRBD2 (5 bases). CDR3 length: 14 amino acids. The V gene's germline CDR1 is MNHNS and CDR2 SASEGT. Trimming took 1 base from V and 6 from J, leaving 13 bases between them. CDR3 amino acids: CASSEVTRGGEQYF. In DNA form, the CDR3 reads TGTGCCAGCAGTGAAGTCACCCGAGGAGGCGAGCAGTACTTC.

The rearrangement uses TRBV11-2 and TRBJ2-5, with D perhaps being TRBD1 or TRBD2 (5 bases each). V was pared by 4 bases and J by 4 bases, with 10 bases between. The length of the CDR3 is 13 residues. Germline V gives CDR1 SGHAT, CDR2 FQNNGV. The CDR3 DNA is TGTGCCAGCAGCTCCGGGACGGGAGAGACCCAGTACTTC. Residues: CASSSGTGETQYF. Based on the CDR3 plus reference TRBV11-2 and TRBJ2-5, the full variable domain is EAGVAQSPRYKIIEKRQSVAFWCNPISGHATLYWYQQILGQGPKLLIQFQNNGVVDDSQLPKDRFSAERLKGVDSTLKIQPAKLEDSAVYLCASSSGTGETQYFGPGTRLLVL.

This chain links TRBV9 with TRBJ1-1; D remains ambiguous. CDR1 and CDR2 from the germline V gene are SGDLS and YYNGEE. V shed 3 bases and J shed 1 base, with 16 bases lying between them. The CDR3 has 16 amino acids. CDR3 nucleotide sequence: TGTGCCAGCAGCGCCGCCCCTCGTGGATGGAACACTGAAGCTTTCTTT. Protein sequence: CASSAAPRGWNTEAFF.

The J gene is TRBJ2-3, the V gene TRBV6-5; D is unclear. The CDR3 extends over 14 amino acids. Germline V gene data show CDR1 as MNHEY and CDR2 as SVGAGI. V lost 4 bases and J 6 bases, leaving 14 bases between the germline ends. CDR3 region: CASSSPSRWDTQYF. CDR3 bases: TGTGCCAGCAGTTCCCCGTCCCGGTGGGATACGCAGTATTTT.

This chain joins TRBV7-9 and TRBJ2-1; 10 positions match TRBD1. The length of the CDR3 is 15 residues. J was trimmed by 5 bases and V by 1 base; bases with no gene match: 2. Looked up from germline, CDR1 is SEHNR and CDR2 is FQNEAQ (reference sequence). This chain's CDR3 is CASSLGQGANNEQFF. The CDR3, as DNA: TGTGCCAGCAGCTTAGGACAGGGGGCTAACAATGAGCAGTTCTTC.